This T cell receptor beta chain was sequenced for a study of vaccination and CD4 T cells after COVID-19. Across the whole study: The study enrolled six male and four female convalescents, two of whom were Hispanic. Study-wide points: Spike mono-reactivity was shown by 304 of 307 vaccine-specific clones in convalescent patients.

Documented treatment: roughly 10-day PBMC culture with coronavirus spike peptide pools or control peptides (ViraFEST assay). From the approximately eleven-day cultures, CD4+ T cells were isolated by negative selection. Sequencing of cultured CD4+ T cell DNA used the Oncomine TCR Beta short-read assay. TCRdb reanalysed the PCR reads using MiXCR and keeps one entry per CDR3 protein. This table holds some 15,000 distinct CDR3 sequences, 78% found once. About this clonotype itself: No antigen is known for it.

From germline, CDR1 is DFQATT and CDR2 SNEGSKA (reference sequence). The length of the CDR3 is 13 residues. V was clipped by 6 bases and J by 0 bases, with 10 bases between them. The chain combines TRBV20-1 with TRBJ2-3; TRBD2 is a possible D gene (6 bases). This TCR was recovered from a human donor who received a COVID-19 vaccine. The sample in question was CD4+ T cells from blood, cultured in vitro, obtained after SARS-CoV-2 vaccination. CDR3 bases: TGCAGTGCGGTTAGCGGAAGCACAGATACGCAGTATTTT. Translating it yields CSAVSGSTDTQYF.